The clone carrying this T cell receptor beta chain was detected only a few times. The data were taken from a study of OX40 agonist ivuxolimab in advanced cancers. Profiling relied on immunoSEQ multiplex PCR, and the TCRdb table lists in-frame clones only, not all of them. The table records some 57,000 clones, around nine tenths of them present only once. This CDR3 is built from 13 residues. V lost 8 bases and J lost 5, with 15 bases in between. Germline loops: CDR1 SNHLY, CDR2 FYNNEI. This receptor was obtained from an adult with an advanced solid tumor such as melanoma, head and neck, liver or kidney cancer. The sequencing used CD4+ or CD8+ T cells sorted from blood, collected in a trial of the OX40 agonist ivuxolimab. V is TRBV2 and J is TRBJ1-2; TRBD1 might be the D (5 bases). The CDR3 spells CASARGLGYGYTF. Written as DNA, the CDR3 is TGTGCCAGCGCCCGGGGCCTCGGGTATGGCTACACCTTC.